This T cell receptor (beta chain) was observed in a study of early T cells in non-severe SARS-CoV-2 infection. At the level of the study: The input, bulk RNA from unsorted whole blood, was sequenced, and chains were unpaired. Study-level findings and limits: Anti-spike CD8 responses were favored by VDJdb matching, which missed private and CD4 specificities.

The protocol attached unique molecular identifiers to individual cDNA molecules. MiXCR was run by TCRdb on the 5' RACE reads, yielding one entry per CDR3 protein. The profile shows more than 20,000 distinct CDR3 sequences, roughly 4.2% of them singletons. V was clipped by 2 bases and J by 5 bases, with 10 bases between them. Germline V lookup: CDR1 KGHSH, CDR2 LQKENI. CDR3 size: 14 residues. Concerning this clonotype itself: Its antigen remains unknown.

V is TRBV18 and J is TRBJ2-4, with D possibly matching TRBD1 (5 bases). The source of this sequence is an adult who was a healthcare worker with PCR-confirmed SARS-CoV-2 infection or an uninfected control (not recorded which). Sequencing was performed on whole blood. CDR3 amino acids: CASSPSTTENIQYF. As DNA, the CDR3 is TGTGCCAGCTCACCAAGCACGACAGAAAACATTCAGTACTTC.